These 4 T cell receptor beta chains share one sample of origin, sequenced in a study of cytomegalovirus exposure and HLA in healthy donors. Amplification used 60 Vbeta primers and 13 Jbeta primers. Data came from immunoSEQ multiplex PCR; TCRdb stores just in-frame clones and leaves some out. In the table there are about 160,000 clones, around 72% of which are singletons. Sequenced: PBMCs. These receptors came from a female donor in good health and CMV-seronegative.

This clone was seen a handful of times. CDR3 DNA: TGCAGTGTCCCTCGTGCCGGGACGCAGTATTTT. It translates to CSVPRAGTQYF. The chain is built from TRBV20-1 and TRBJ2-3; D call uncertain. Germline CDR1 and CDR2: DFQATT and SNEGSKA (reference sequence). The CDR3 covers 11 residues. V was pared by 7 bases and J by 9 bases, with 14 bases between.

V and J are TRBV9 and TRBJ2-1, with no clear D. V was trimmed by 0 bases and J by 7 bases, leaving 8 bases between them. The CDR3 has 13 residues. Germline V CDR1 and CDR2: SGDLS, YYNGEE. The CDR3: CASSVDGVNEQFF. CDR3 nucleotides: TGTGCCAGCAGCGTAGATGGAGTAAATGAGCAGTTCTTC.

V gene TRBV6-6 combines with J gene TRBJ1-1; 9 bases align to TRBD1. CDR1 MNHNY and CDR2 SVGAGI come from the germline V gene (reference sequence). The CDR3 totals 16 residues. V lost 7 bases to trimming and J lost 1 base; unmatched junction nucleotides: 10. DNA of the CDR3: TGTGCCAGCAACTACGGGACAGGGCCTACGAACACTGAAGCTTTCTTT. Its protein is CASNYGTGPTNTEAFF.

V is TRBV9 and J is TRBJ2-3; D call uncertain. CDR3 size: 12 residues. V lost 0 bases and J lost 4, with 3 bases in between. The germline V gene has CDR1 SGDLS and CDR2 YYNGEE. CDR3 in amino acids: CASSVVSDTQYF. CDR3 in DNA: TGTGCCAGCAGCGTAGTCTCAGATACGCAGTATTTT.